This T cell receptor beta chain was captured in a study of T cells after yellow fever vaccination (dated by TCRdb to about 2019). Study-wide context: The SMART-Seq v4 Ultra Low Input RNA kit was used to prepare libraries from fractions with low cell numbers. Blood was drawn at multiple timepoints before and after primary and secondary immunization, with bulk PBMC replicates and cell subsets isolated. Two healthy male donors made up the cohort, one aged 18 to 29 years and the other aged 30 to 40 years. To follow T-cell clones before and after primary and booster YFV17D yellow fever vaccination, bulk TCR alpha and beta repertoires were sequenced over time. Study-wide conclusions, independent of this receptor: Most clones expanded after primary vaccination were re-detected after the booster (around 96% of CD4 and around 88% of CD8), suggesting broad memory maintenance. Computational filtering was needed because FACS-sorted repertoires could contain abundant contaminating clonotypes from the bulk population. Compared with the primary T-cell response, the secondary T-cell response was faster but weaker, reaching its peak on day 5 rather than on day 15. The study included only two donors, which limits how far the findings can be generalized. A small fraction of clonotypes showed up in both the CD4 and CD8 compartments, probably as a result of convergent recombination.

Per the publication, the treatment or condition label means: live attenuated yellow fever vaccine strain. At each blood-draw timepoint, two biological replicates of bulk PBMCs were obtained. A standard Ficoll-Paque protocol was used to isolate PBMCs from peripheral blood. TriZol was used to extract RNA from bulk PBMCs, CD4 and CD8 fractions, and dextramer-positive and dextramer-negative fractions. The trim is 0 bases for V and 1 base for J, with a gap of 10 bases between the germline ends. As encoded in the germline V gene, CDR1 is SGHRS while CDR2 is YFSETQ. From cysteine to phenylalanine, the CDR3 is 15 amino acids long. Kept here is only the CDR3 DNA, which spans 45 bases and is read in frame from base 1. TCR cDNA was synthesized by 5'RACE template switching, which introduced a universal primer site and unique molecular identifiers. Priming for cDNA synthesis came from both the TCR alpha and TCR beta constant segments. Libraries were amplified in two PCR steps, with sample barcodes and sequencing adapters added in the second step. Sequencing of libraries was done on Illumina HiSeq 2500 (2x100 bp) or NovaSeq (2x150 bp). In the source study's methods: Demultiplexing of reads and collapsing into UMI consensus sequences were performed with MIGEC, and V(D)J alignment was carried out with MiXCR. Vaccine-responding clonotypes were identified with edgeR using replicate PBMC samples, with FDR below 0.01 and a log2 fold change above 5 up to day 15 being required. CD4 or CD8 identity was assigned to each bulk clonotype according to whether the clonotype was present at higher abundance in the sequenced CD4 repertoire or the sequenced CD8 repertoire. TCRdb reprocessing: public reads trimmed at Q25 with fastp, clones called with MiXCR, in-frame beta chains kept. Rows with a matching CDR3 protein are joined into one entry that keeps the most common DNA and genes. TCRdb, rather than the study authors, made the V and J calls. The sample yields some 600,000 distinct CDR3 sequences; 9% to 15% were counted once. Around 14% of the sample comes from the top ten.

This clonotype was observed at least ten times. Its antigen remains unidentified. No per-base quality is available; no much larger clone lies one base away. The chain employs TRBV5-1 and TRBJ1-1; TRBD1 could be the D gene, as 5 bases match. The sequence derives from a man aged 30 to 45 who received the YFV17D yellow fever vaccine. The sample consisted of PBMCs, taken on the day of the yellow fever booster vaccination. The CDR3 region has the sequence CASSLVQATNTEAFF. The nucleotides are TGCGCCAGCAGCTTGGTACAGGCTACGAACACTGAAGCTTTCTTT.